This T cell receptor (beta chain) was recorded in a study of T cell responses to AZD1222 COVID-19 vaccine. Notes on the study in general: Among the donors, most were white British and more were female, and clonal diversity was possibly underestimated. The number of AZD1222 recipients seropositive at baseline was only six. The peak T cell response came first, and repertoires were sampled only after it.

The CDR3 runs 16 residues. After removal of 4 bases from V and 4 bases from J, the junction contained 7 bases not matched to a gene. Germline CDR1 SGHAT, CDR2 FQNNGV. Worth noting for this clone: Its antigen is currently unknown.

Here immunoSEQ multiplex PCR was the method, and the copy in TCRdb shows in-frame clones only, minus some. There are 80,000 or so clones in the sample; nearly 90% occur only once, and less than 1.6% lies in the top ten. The chain links TRBV11-2 to TRBJ2-2, with 9 bases lining up with TRBD1. The material sequenced was peripheral blood, taken on day 0 of AZD1222 vaccination. The TCR was taken from an adult in good health. Here the CDR3 reads CASSSWVQGATGELFF. CDR3 DNA sequence: TGTGCCAGCAGCTCCTGGGTACAGGGGGCCACCGGGGAGCTGTTTTTT.